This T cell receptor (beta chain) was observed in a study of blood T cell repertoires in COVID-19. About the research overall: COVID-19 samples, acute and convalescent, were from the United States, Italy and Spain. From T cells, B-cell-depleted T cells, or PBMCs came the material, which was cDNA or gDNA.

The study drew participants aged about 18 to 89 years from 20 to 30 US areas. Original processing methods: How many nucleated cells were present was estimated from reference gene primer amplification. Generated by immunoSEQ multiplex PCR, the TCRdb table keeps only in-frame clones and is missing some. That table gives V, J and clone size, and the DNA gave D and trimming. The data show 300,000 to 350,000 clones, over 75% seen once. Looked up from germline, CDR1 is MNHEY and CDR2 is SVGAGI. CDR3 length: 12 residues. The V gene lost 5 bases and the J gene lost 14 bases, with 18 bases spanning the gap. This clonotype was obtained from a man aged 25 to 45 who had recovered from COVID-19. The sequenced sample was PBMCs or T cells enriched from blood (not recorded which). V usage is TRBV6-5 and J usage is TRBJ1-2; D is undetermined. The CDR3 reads CASSPIRETLTF. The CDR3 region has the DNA TGTGCCAGCAGTCCGATCCGGGAGACGCTAACCTTC.